Below are 15 T cell receptor beta chains sequenced from a single sample in a study of control samples from healthy donors and cancer patients. TCRdb keeps only in-frame clones here, not all; method: immunoSEQ multiplex PCR. Of 12,000 to 15,000 clones in the sample, 77% were seen once. The sequenced material came from formalin-fixed, paraffin-embedded tissue. The receptors were sampled from a female donor with lung cancer.

The chain carries TRBV7-2 and TRBJ1-2; a possible D gene is TRBD1 (5 bases). Germline loops: CDR1 SGHTA, CDR2 FQGNSA. V gave up 5 bases and J gave up 2 bases, with 9 bases separating them. The CDR3 loop spans 13 amino acids. Here the CDR3 DNA reads TGTGCCAGCAGCCCAGACAGCAACTATGGCTACACCTTC. Translation: CASSPDSNYGYTF.

This clone was observed a few times. The rearrangement uses TRBV5-1 and TRBJ2-7, with D perhaps TRBD1 (7 bases). With 1 base removed from V and 5 bases from J, the gap between germline ends came to 13 bases. The CDR3 is 14 residues long. In germline, CDR1 is SGHRS, CDR2 YFSETQ. The CDR3 coding sequence is TGCGCCAGCAGCTTGATGGGCAGGGGGGACGAGCAGTACTTC. This sequence encodes CASSLMGRGDEQYF.

The chain combines TRBV9 with TRBJ2-2; D is tentatively TRBD1 or TRBD2 (7 bases each). Trimming pared 4 bases from V and 4 bases from J, leaving 14 bases between. This CDR3 contains 15 residues. CDR1 is SGDLS and CDR2 is YYNGEE in the germline V gene. The CDR3 region has the DNA TGTGCCAGCAGCCAGGGGGGGGCAGGCACCGGGGAGCTGTTTTTT. Its translation: CASSQGGAGTGELFF.

CDR3 protein: CASSSWGAGNTIYF. DNA for the CDR3: TGTGCCAGCAGCTCGTGGGGGGCTGGAAACACCATATATTTT. The rearrangement uses TRBV5-5 and TRBJ1-3, with D possibly matching TRBD1 (5 bases). V dropped 3 bases and J dropped 2 bases, with 9 bases sitting between them. Germline lookup yields CDR1 SGHKS and CDR2 YYEKEE (reference sequence). This CDR3 contains 14 residues.

The rearrangement joins TRBV6-5 to TRBJ1-6, with D uncertain. The CDR3 has 15 amino acids. The V gene's germline CDR1 is MNHEY and CDR2 SVGAGI. Trimming took off 5 bases at V and 10 bases at J, with 18 bases between the two ends. This CDR3 reads CASSKPAALGSPLHF. The CDR3 DNA follows: TGTGCCAGCAGTAAACCTGCCGCTCTAGGATCACCCCTCCACTTT.

The gene calls are TRBV18 and TRBJ1-1; 10 bases agree with TRBD1. V was pared by 4 bases and J by 0 bases, with 5 bases of the junction left unmatched. In germline, CDR1 is KGHSH, CDR2 LQKENI. This CDR3 contains 16 residues. Here the CDR3 DNA reads TGTGCCAGCTCACTTGACAGGGGGCGAGTGAACACTGAAGCTTTCTTT. Amino acid sequence: CASSLDRGRVNTEAFF.

The V and J genes are TRBV6-5 and TRBJ2-1; 7 nucleotides agree with TRBD1. Germline assignment: CDR1 MNHEY and CDR2 SVGAGI. V lost 6 bases and J lost 0; bases outside the gene matches: 5. The CDR3 loop spans 15 amino acids. CDR3 amino acids: CASRTTGSSYNEQFF. CDR3 DNA sequence: TGTGCCAGCAGGACGACAGGGAGCTCCTACAATGAGCAGTTCTTC.

This clone has just a few counts. This CDR3 is also generated by other DNA sequences in the sample. The CDR3 region is CASSLGTDSSYEQYF. Here the CDR3 DNA reads TGTGCCAGCAGCTTAGGGACCGATAGCTCCTACGAGCAGTACTTC. V gene TRBV7-2 combines with J gene TRBJ2-7; D is unresolved. Deletions cut 1 base from V and 0 bases from J, with 10 bases between. The germline V gene encodes CDR1 SGHTA and CDR2 FQGNSA. The CDR3 has 15 amino acids.

The chain uses TRBV7-9 and TRBJ1-1; no firm D call. CDR1 and CDR2 (germline): SEHNR, FQNEAQ (reference sequence). Trimming shortened V by 1 base and J by 8 bases, and 8 bases separated the two germline ends. The CDR3 sequence is 12 residues long. CDR3 nucleotides: TGTGCCAGCAGCTTAGATGGGGTAGAAGCTTTCTTT. Its translation is CASSLDGVEAFF.

In this sample, this clone turned up a few times. V usage is TRBV29-1 and J usage is TRBJ2-3, with TRBD2 matching 7 bases. Per the germline V gene, CDR1 is SQVTM and CDR2 is ANQGSEA. The CDR3 extends over 15 amino acids. Trimming took 3 bases from V and 5 from J; bases not matched to a gene: 11. The CDR3 nucleotides read TGCAGCGTTGATCAAGCGGGGAGTCTAAAAGATACGCAGTATTTT. This codes for CSVDQAGSLKDTQYF.

V gene TRBV4-1 combines with J gene TRBJ1-4; 7 positions match TRBD1. This CDR3 is 15 amino acids long. Germline V lookup: CDR1 MGHRA, CDR2 YSYEKL. Trimming removed 2 bases from V and 4 bases from J; junction bases left unmatched: 4. The CDR3 nucleotides are TGCGCCAGCAGCCAACGGGACAGTCGTAATGAAAAACTGTTTTTT. Its translation: CASSQRDSRNEKLFF.

This rearrangement joins TRBV6-6 to TRBJ1-2; the match to TRBD1 covers 7 bases. The CDR3 is 15 amino acids. V shed 2 bases and J 7 bases; nucleotides not matched to a gene: 10. The germline V gene encodes CDR1 MNHNY and CDR2 SVGAGI (reference sequence). The CDR3 region is CASSYVGGGASGYTF. Here the CDR3 DNA reads TGTGCCAGCAGTTACGTTGGAGGGGGCGCTTCTGGCTACACCTTC.

Only a few counts were recorded for this clone. J is TRBJ1-3 and V is TRBV2, with unresolved D. Trimming left V 0 bases short and J 7 bases short, with 19 bases between. Germline CDR1 reads SNHLY; CDR2 reads FYNNEI. CDR3 length: 17 amino acids. The DNA of the CDR3 is TGTGCCAGCAGTGAAGCCGATCCCCCTGGGGTAGGGAACACCATATATTTT. As protein: CASSEADPPGVGNTIYF.

This clone is medium-sized within its sample. The chain employs TRBV2 and TRBJ2-2; D ambiguous. Germline V gene sequence: CDR1 SNHLY, CDR2 FYNNEI. The V gene lost 6 bases and the J gene lost 0 bases, with 8 bases spanning the gap. The CDR3 spans 14 residues. The CDR3 coding sequence is TGTGCCAGCAGGCCAGTAGCGAACACCGGGGAGCTGTTTTTT. Encoded protein: CASRPVANTGELFF.

The chain recombines TRBV6-5 with TRBJ2-7, with TRBD2 matching 13 bases. CDR1 is MNHEY, CDR2 SVGAGI, per germline. V trimming: 6 bases; J trimming: 2 bases; junction bases outside the gene matches: 4. The CDR3 consists of 15 residues. CDR3 amino acids: CASSHTSGGAYEQYF. The DNA for the CDR3 is TGTGCCAGCAGCCACACTAGCGGGGGGGCCTACGAGCAGTACTTC.